This entry lists 11 T cell receptor beta chains sequenced from one sample in a study of cytomegalovirus exposure and HLA in healthy donors (dated by TCRdb to the late 2010s). Libraries came from the immunoSEQ multiplex PCR assay. For the multiplex PCR, a mixture combining 60 forward primers for TCR Vbeta segments and 13 reverse primers for TCR Jbeta segments was used. TCRdb re-hosts the immuneACCESS table, in-frame sequences only. Its copies lack some clones; in the studies checked, an unresolved V gene accounts for under half of them, and the cause for the rest is not known. For this sample there are approximately 120,000 clones; roughly 75% appear just once. The ten largest make up 0.95% to 1.5% of the sample. The sample consisted of PBMCs. These receptors all stem from a female donor in good health and CMV-seronegative.

Remarks on this clone: Other DNA sequences in the sample encode the same CDR3. The V gene is TRBV9, the J gene TRBJ2-1, with 7 nucleotides matching TRBD2. Germline assignment: CDR1 SGDLS and CDR2 YYNGEE. Trimming cost V 5 bases and J 1 base; bases outside gene matches: 3. The length of the CDR3 is 14 residues. The CDR3 DNA reads as TGTGCCAGCAGTCGAGCGGGATCCTACAATGAGCAGTTCTTC. Protein: CASSRAGSYNEQFF. Drawing the rest from reference TRBV9 and TRBJ2-1, the complete variable domain is DSGVTQTPKHLITATGQRVTLRCSPRSGDLSVYWYQQSLDQGLQFLIQYYNGEERAKGNILERFSAQQFPDLHSELNLSSLELGDSALYFCASSRAGSYNEQFFGPGTRLTVL.

This clone was seen a handful of times. The gene calls are TRBV2 and TRBJ1-3; D gene ambiguous. CDR3 length: 15 residues. Germline assignment: CDR1 SNHLY and CDR2 FYNNEI. V lost 2 bases, J lost 4 bases, and 12 bases lay in between. The CDR3 sequence: CASSEHPAGGNTIYF. The CDR3 bases are TGTGCCAGCAGTGAACACCCGGCCGGGGGAAACACCATATATTTT.

This clone was seen a handful of times. The chain has TRBV5-5 and TRBJ2-4, with 8 bases identical to TRBD1. Germline CDR1 is SGHKS and CDR2 is YYEKEE (reference sequence). V was clipped by 0 bases and J by 5 bases; unmatched bases: 7. The CDR3 sequence is 16 residues long. The CDR3 DNA reads as TGTGCCAGCAGCTTGGGTTTGTCAGGGGGCGAAAACATTCAGTACTTC. Translated: CASSLGLSGGENIQYF.

V and J are TRBV7-3 and TRBJ1-2; 8 bases align to TRBD1. With V trimmed by 2 bases and J by 7 bases, 3 bases remained unmatched. The length of the CDR3 is 13 residues. CDR1 is SGHTA, CDR2 FQGTGA, per germline. The chain's CDR3 is CASSLQDRVGYTF. CDR3 coding DNA: TGTGCCAGCAGCTTACAGGACAGGGTTGGCTACACCTTC.

This clone was detected only once. The J gene is TRBJ1-1, the V gene TRBV28; 11 bases are shared with TRBD1. Trimming removed 6 bases from V and 4 bases from J; junction bases left unmatched: 7. Germline assignment: CDR1 MDHEN and CDR2 SYDVKM. The CDR3 covers 15 residues. CDR3 protein: CASSSMGTGGTEAFF. The CDR3 nucleotides are TGTGCCAGCAGCTCCATGGGGACAGGGGGCACTGAAGCTTTCTTT.

V and J are TRBV5-6 and TRBJ1-1, with 9 bases identical to TRBD1. The germline gives CDR1 SGHDT, CDR2 YYEEEE. This CDR3 spans 15 amino acids. V lost 1 base to trimming and J lost 5 bases; unmatched junction nucleotides: 6. The CDR3 DNA reads TGTGCCAGCAGCTTGTTACGGACAGGGGAAACTGAAGCTTTCTTT. It is translated as CASSLLRTGETEAFF. Together with reference TRBV5-6 and TRBJ1-1, the CDR3 gives the full variable domain: DAGVTQSPTHLIKTRGQQVTLRCSPKSGHDTVSWYQQALGQGPQFIFQYYEEEERQRGNFPDRFSGHQFPNYSSELNVNALLLGDSALYLCASSLLRTGETEAFFGQGTRLTVV.

This rearrangement joins TRBV10-1 to TRBJ1-6; D possibly corresponds to TRBD1 (6 bases). CDR1 and CDR2 (germline): WNHNN, SYGVQD (reference sequence). CDR3 length equals 14 residues. Trimming removed 3 bases at V and 7 bases at J, with 10 bases between. In nucleotides, the CDR3 is TGCGCCAGCAGTGACAGGGGAGTGAATTCACCCCTCCACTTT. This codes for CASSDRGVNSPLHF.

This chain connects TRBV25-1 to TRBJ2-1, with 11 bases that match TRBD1. V lost 6 bases to trimming and J lost 3 bases; unmatched junction nucleotides: 4. The CDR3 is 15 amino acids. Germline CDR1 MGHDK, CDR2 SYGVNS. The CDR3 DNA is TGTGCCAGCAGGGACAGGGGGCCGGACTACAATGAGCAGTTCTTC. Protein product: CASRDRGPDYNEQFF.

The chain links TRBV9 to TRBJ2-5; perhaps TRBD2 as D (6 bases). The CDR3 has 13 amino acids. V dropped 3 bases and J dropped 5 bases, with 11 bases sitting between them. From germline, CDR1 is SGDLS and CDR2 YYNGEE. CDR3 loop: CASSAGEWETQYF. The CDR3 region has the DNA TGTGCCAGCAGCGCGGGGGAGTGGGAGACCCAGTACTTC. Full variable domain (outside the CDR3, taken from reference TRBV9 and TRBJ2-5): DSGVTQTPKHLITATGQRVTLRCSPRSGDLSVYWYQQSLDQGLQFLIQYYNGEERAKGNILERFSAQQFPDLHSELNLSSLELGDSALYFCASSAGEWETQYFGPGTRLLVL.

In DNA, the CDR3 is TGTGCCAGTAGTGGGGACAGGGACAGGGGCTCCTACGAGCAGTACTTC. This codes for CASSGDRDRGSYEQYF. V is TRBV19 and J is TRBJ2-7; 10 bases fit TRBD1. This CDR3 has 16 residues. With V trimmed by 5 bases and J by 0 bases, 7 bases remained unmatched. Per germline, CDR1 LNHDA and CDR2 SQIVND (reference sequence).

J is TRBJ2-2 and V is TRBV27; a weak D match, TRBD2 (5 bases). V was shortened by 6 bases and J by 5 bases, with 10 bases between the two germline ends. This CDR3 has 13 residues. Germline CDR1 and CDR2: MNHEY and SMNVEV (reference sequence). The CDR3 here is CASSQSGTGELFF. Here the CDR3 DNA reads TGTGCCAGCAGCCAGTCGGGGACCGGGGAGCTGTTTTTT.